One and the same sample provided the 24 T cell receptor beta chains below, sequenced in a study of cytomegalovirus exposure and HLA in healthy donors. PCR used 60 Vbeta primers and 13 Jbeta primers. Clones were read by immunoSEQ multiplex PCR, and TCRdb kept only the in-frame ones, dropping some. The sample carries 120,000 to 150,000 clones, 80% to 85% recorded once. Input material: PBMCs. These receptors were taken from a female donor in good health and CMV-seronegative.

This clone turned up a few times. The chain joins TRBV27 to TRBJ1-4, with 7 bases aligning to TRBD1. The V segment lost 6 bases and the J segment 2 bases; nucleotides outside the gene matches: 0. Germline values: CDR1 MNHEY, CDR2 SMNVEV (reference sequence). This CDR3 contains 13 residues. The CDR3 region is CASRTGTNEKLFF. The CDR3 region has the DNA TGTGCCAGCAGGACAGGGACTAATGAAAAACTGTTTTTT.

The rearrangement joins TRBV6-1 to TRBJ2-1; the D gene is possibly TRBD1 (5 bases). Looked up from germline, CDR1 is MNHNS and CDR2 is SASEGT. V lost 6 bases to trimming and J lost 8 bases, with 8 bases between them. CDR3 length equals 11 residues. The CDR3: CASRSTDEQFF. Written as DNA, the CDR3 is TGTGCCAGCAGATCGACAGATGAGCAGTTCTTC.

The V and J genes are TRBV5-1 and TRBJ2-1, with TRBD2 matching 9 bases. CDR1 is SGHRS and CDR2 is YFSETQ in the germline V gene. Unmatched junction bases numbered 4, after V lost 0 bases and J lost 3 bases. This CDR3 is built from 16 residues. The chain's CDR3 is CASSLDATSGYNEQFF. The DNA for the CDR3 is TGCGCCAGCAGCTTGGATGCGACTAGCGGCTACAATGAGCAGTTCTTC.

The genes are TRBV2 and TRBJ2-1; TRBD2 agrees at 8 bases. This CDR3 comprises 15 residues. CDR1 and CDR2 from the germline V gene are SNHLY and FYNNEI. J gave up 12 bases and V 3 bases, and 13 bases lay outside the gene matches. The CDR3 spells CASSDPREGVFWQFF. The CDR3 nucleotides read TGTGCCAGCAGTGATCCTCGGGAGGGAGTCTTCTGGCAGTTCTTC.

The V gene is TRBV27, the J gene TRBJ2-1; weak D call: TRBD2 (6 bases). Between the trimmed V and J ends, which lost 3 bases and 0 bases, there was a span of 12 bases. The CDR3 runs 16 residues. Per germline, CDR1 MNHEY and CDR2 SMNVEV (reference sequence). This CDR3 reads CASSFPDGSSYNEQFF. CDR3 sequence (DNA): TGTGCCAGCAGTTTCCCCGACGGGAGCTCCTACAATGAGCAGTTCTTC.

The chain joins TRBV18 to TRBJ2-5, with 7 nucleotides matching TRBD1. V was clipped by 3 bases and J by 2 bases; unmatched bases: 9. Germline CDR1 KGHSH, CDR2 LQKENI. The CDR3 spans 16 residues. CDR3 sequence: CASSPRDRFVQETQYF. CDR3 bases: TGTGCCAGCTCACCCCGGGACAGATTTGTTCAAGAGACCCAGTACTTC.

This rearrangement joins TRBV25-1 to TRBJ2-1; no definite D call. Trimming took off 1 base at V and 6 bases at J, with 7 bases between the two ends. The CDR3 spans 13 residues. Germline loops: CDR1 MGHDK, CDR2 SYGVNS. The CDR3 reads CASSESAGNEQFF. The CDR3 nucleotides are TGTGCCAGCAGTGAATCCGCAGGCAATGAGCAGTTCTTC.

This clone occurred once. The chain carries TRBV5-8 and TRBJ2-2; 8 bases fit TRBD1. Germline V lookup: CDR1 SGHTS, CDR2 YDEGEE. This CDR3 is 13 amino acids long. The V gene end was trimmed by 4 bases and the J gene end by 7 bases; junction bases not matched to a gene: 3. The CDR3 region is CASSPQGVGELFF. CDR3 bases: TGTGCCAGCAGCCCACAGGGGGTCGGGGAGCTGTTTTTT.

The table lists this clone with a few counts. V and J are TRBV2 and TRBJ1-1, with 7 bases fitting TRBD1. The CDR3 runs to 12 residues. Germline trimming cut 10 bases from V and 6 bases from J; bases unmatched to any gene: 8. Germline V gives CDR1 SNHLY, CDR2 FYNNEI. The CDR3 DNA sequence: TGTGCCACCAGACAGGGATTTTCTGAAGCTTTCTTT. This gives the protein CATRQGFSEAFF. Supplemented by reference TRBV2 and TRBJ1-1, the full variable domain reads EPEVTQTPSHQVTQMGQEVILRCVPISNHLYFYWYRQILGQKVEFLVSFYNNEISEKSEIFDDQFSVERPDGSNFTLKIRSTKLEDSAMYFCATRQGFSEAFFGQGTRLTVV.

The CDR3 protein is CAWSWSSGVTGELFF. Here the CDR3 DNA reads TGTGCCTGGAGTTGGAGTAGCGGAGTCACCGGGGAGCTGTTTTTT. This chain uses TRBV30 with TRBJ2-2, with a possible D match to TRBD2 (6 bases). V gave up 2 bases and J gave up 4 bases, with 14 bases separating them. The CDR3 totals 15 residues. CDR1 is GTSNPN and CDR2 is SVGIG in the germline V gene (reference sequence).

The chain links TRBV28 to TRBJ2-1, with D possibly being TRBD1 (5 bases). CDR1 is MDHEN and CDR2 is SYDVKM in the germline V gene. V shed 6 bases and J shed 6 bases, with 9 bases lying between them. The CDR3 is 12 residues long. The CDR3, as DNA: TGTGCCAGCAGCTCTGGGGCCAATGAGCAGTTCTTC. Its protein is CASSSGANEQFF.

This clone is a singleton in its sample. This sequence joins TRBV29-1 and TRBJ1-1; D gene ambiguous. This CDR3 is 12 amino acids long. Looked up from germline, CDR1 is SQVTM and CDR2 is ANQGSEA. V lost 4 bases to trimming and J lost 6 bases, with 12 bases between them. The DNA for the CDR3 is TGCAGCGTTGTTGCGGAGGAGGCTGAAGCTTTCTTT. It codes for CSVVAEEAEAFF. The whole variable domain, remainder taken from reference TRBV29-1 and TRBJ1-1, is SAVISQKPSRDICQRGTSLTIQCQVDSQVTMMFWYRQQPGQSLTLIATANQGSEATYESGFVIDKFPISRPNLTFSTLTVSNMSPEDSSIYLCSVVAEEAEAFFGQGTRLTVV.

The V call is TRBV28, the J call TRBJ2-1; 10 bases align to TRBD2. The V gene end was trimmed by 6 bases and the J gene end by 4 bases; junction bases not matched to a gene: 9. The CDR3 spans 16 residues. The germline CDR1 and CDR2 sequences are MDHEN and SYDVKM. CDR3 DNA sequence: TGTGCCAGCAGCTCCGACGGACTAGCGGAATACAATGAGCAGTTCTTC. Translating gives CASSSDGLAEYNEQFF.

This chain connects TRBV13 to TRBJ1-2; no clear D gene. The V end was cut by 2 bases, the J end by 6 bases, with 13 bases between. CDR1 is PRHDT and CDR2 is FYEKMQ in the germline V gene (reference sequence). This CDR3 has 14 amino acids. Written as DNA, the CDR3 is TGTGCCAGCAGCTTATGGAGTCAGGAGGATGGCTACACCTTC. Protein sequence: CASSLWSQEDGYTF.

This clone was seen more than once but under ten times. This chain connects TRBV5-1 to TRBJ2-4, with 10 bases lining up with TRBD2. Germline CDR1 is SGHRS and CDR2 is YFSETQ. Trimming removed 3 bases from V and 6 bases from J; junction bases left unmatched: 3. This CDR3 has 14 amino acids. The CDR3 bases are TGCGCCAGCAGCTCCCGGACTAGCGGAAACATTCAGTACTTC. Amino acid sequence: CASSSRTSGNIQYF.

The chain is built from TRBV6-6 and TRBJ1-3; 7 bases are shared with TRBD1. V trimming: 6 bases; J trimming: 6 bases; junction bases outside the gene matches: 8. Germline CDR1 reads MNHNY; CDR2 reads SVGAGI (reference sequence). The CDR3 extends over 14 amino acids. In nucleotides, the CDR3 is TGTGCCAGCAGACACCAGGGGGTCGTAAACACCATATATTTT. It translates to CASRHQGVVNTIYF.

In nucleotides, the CDR3 is TGTGCCATCAGCGGGACTAGCGGGAGAGACGAGCAGTACTTC. Its translation is CAISGTSGRDEQYF. The rearrangement links TRBV10-3 to TRBJ2-7, with 14 bases fitting TRBD2. The J segment lost 5 bases and the V segment lost 6 bases, leaving 3 bases of the junction unmatched. From germline, CDR1 is ENHRY and CDR2 SYGVKD. This CDR3 has 14 amino acids.

The J gene is TRBJ2-5, the V gene TRBV9; tentative D call: TRBD2 (6 bases). V gave up 4 bases and J gave up 1 base, with 14 bases separating them. Germline CDR1 reads SGDLS; CDR2 reads YYNGEE. CDR3 length: 15 amino acids. DNA of the CDR3: TGTGCCAGCAGCCCCTATGGGAGGATCCAAGAGACCCAGTACTTC. Protein sequence: CASSPYGRIQETQYF.

This chain links TRBV7-9 with TRBJ2-7; TRBD2 might be the D (6 bases). V gave up 3 bases and J gave up 6 bases, with 9 bases separating them. Germline V gene data show CDR1 as SEHNR and CDR2 as FQNEAQ (reference sequence). This CDR3 region has 12 residues. The CDR3 nucleotides are TGTGCCAGCAGCTTGGACTACAGCGAGCAGTACTTC. As protein: CASSLDYSEQYF.

The J gene is TRBJ2-7, the V gene TRBV6-6, with TRBD2 matching over 9 bases. CDR1 and CDR2 from the germline V gene are MNHNY and SVGAGI (reference sequence). Trimming cost V 4 bases and J 1 base; bases outside gene matches: 8. The CDR3 sequence is 16 residues long. The CDR3 nucleotides read TGTGCCAGCAGTTCCGTACTAGCGGGCACTTCCTACGAGCAGTACTTC. It is translated as CASSSVLAGTSYEQYF.

V is TRBV5-6 and J is TRBJ1-1; D is perhaps TRBD1 (5 bases). CDR3 length: 17 amino acids. V was pared by 4 bases and J by 0 bases, with 19 bases between. In germline, CDR1 is SGHDT, CDR2 YYEEEE. The CDR3 nucleotides read TGTGCCAGCAGCCCTAGTCTGGGGCGTCGAATGAACACTGAAGCTTTCTTT. This sequence encodes CASSPSLGRRMNTEAFF.

Comments on this clone: Germline is not matched at one junction end, which may reflect a read error. The chain combines TRBV6-5 with TRBJ2-2; 8 nucleotides align to TRBD1. The germline V gene has CDR1 MNHEY and CDR2 SVGAGI. CDR3 size: 15 residues. CDR3 bases: TGTGCCACCAGTTACTCAGGGGGCAATAACGGGGAGCTGTTTTTT. Its translation: CATSYSGGNNGELFF.

The rearrangement joins TRBV6-1 to TRBJ2-1, with D hard to call. Germline V gene lookup returns CDR1 MNHNS and CDR2 SASEGT. The CDR3 covers 13 residues. Trimming removed 4 bases from V and 4 bases from J, with 8 bases in between. CDR3 sequence reads: CASSGAIYNEQFF. CDR3 DNA sequence: TGTGCCAGCAGTGGGGCGATTTACAATGAGCAGTTCTTC.

V and J are TRBV28 and TRBJ2-7, with 9 bases identical to TRBD1. The germline V gene has CDR1 MDHEN and CDR2 SYDVKM. The CDR3 loop spans 15 amino acids. V shed 1 base, J shed 3 bases, and the junction held 4 bases outside the gene matches. The CDR3 DNA sequence: TGTGCCAGCAGTTTATCGACAGGGGGTATCTACGAGCAGTACTTC. It yields the protein CASSLSTGGIYEQYF.